Following are 10 T cell receptor beta chains from one sample sequenced in a study of T cell responses to AZD1222 COVID-19 vaccine. Profiling relied on immunoSEQ multiplex PCR, and the TCRdb table lists in-frame clones only, not all of them. The table lists some 52,000 clones, about 87% of them singletons. The source material was peripheral blood, sampled 28 days after the second AZD1222 dose. These TCRs come from an adult who received the AZD1222 COVID-19 vaccine.

V usage is TRBV25-1 and J usage is TRBJ2-3; no firm D call. The CDR3 covers 15 residues. CDR1 MGHDK and CDR2 SYGVNS come from the germline V gene. V was shortened by 4 bases and J by 0 bases, with 11 bases between the two germline ends. DNA of the CDR3: TGTGCCAGCAGTGTTAGCTCTACTAGCACAGATACGCAGTATTTT. Translating gives CASSVSSTSTDTQYF.

The rearrangement links TRBV11-2 to TRBJ1-1; D is uncertain. This CDR3 has 14 amino acids. Germline V lookup: CDR1 SGHAT, CDR2 FQNNGV. V shed 7 bases and J shed 5 bases, with 17 bases lying between them. As DNA, the CDR3 is TGTGCCAGCACCCCGCGGGCTCCTGGGACTGAAGCTTTCTTT. Encoded protein: CASTPRAPGTEAFF.

The chain joins TRBV28 to TRBJ2-7, with 11 positions matching TRBD2. Germline V CDR1 and CDR2: MDHEN, SYDVKM. Unmatched junction bases numbered 9, after V lost 5 bases and J lost 3 bases. The CDR3 is 16 amino acids. CDR3 DNA sequence: TGTGCCAGCAGTCCTTATCCGGGACTAGCGGACTACGAGCAGTACTTC. As protein: CASSPYPGLADYEQYF.

The chain carries TRBV7-2 and TRBJ2-7, with D perhaps assigned TRBD1 or TRBD2 (5 bases each). V was trimmed by 5 bases and J by 4 bases, leaving 21 bases between them. From germline, CDR1 is SGHTA and CDR2 FQGNSA. This CDR3 comprises 16 residues. CDR3: CASSPIPRAAEYEQYF. CDR3 nucleotides: TGTGCCAGCAGCCCAATCCCCAGGGCAGCGGAGTACGAGCAGTACTTC.

V is TRBV20-1 and J is TRBJ2-3; 12 nucleotides line up with TRBD2. Germline-derived CDR1 and CDR2 are DFQATT and SNEGSKA (reference sequence). The CDR3 spans 17 residues. V dropped 3 bases and J dropped 4; count of bases not matched to a gene: 11. CDR3 DNA: TGCAGTGCTAGTCCCTTCCGGACTAGCGGGGTCTCAGATACGCAGTATTTT. Translation: CSASPFRTSGVSDTQYF.

This chain connects TRBV5-4 to TRBJ2-5; TRBD1 matches at 8 bases. J was trimmed by 1 base and V by 4 bases; bases with no gene match: 3. Germline values: CDR1 SGHNT, CDR2 YYREEE (reference sequence). This CDR3 spans 14 amino acids. CDR3 coding DNA: TGTGCCAGCAGCGCCGGGACAGGCCAAGAGACCCAGTACTTC. Encoded protein: CASSAGTGQETQYF.

J is TRBJ2-1 and V is TRBV27; 7 bases match TRBD2. V lost 2 bases to trimming and J lost 4 bases; unmatched junction nucleotides: 8. The CDR3 consists of 16 residues. CDR1 is MNHEY and CDR2 is SMNVEV in the germline V gene (reference sequence). CDR3 nucleotides: TGTGCCAGCAGTTTACATTCTAGCGGACAATACAATGAGCAGTTCTTC. Translation gives CASSLHSSGQYNEQFF.

V and J are TRBV24-1 and TRBJ2-3; 7 bases are shared with TRBD2. This CDR3 region has 15 residues. Germline V gene lookup returns CDR1 KGHDR and CDR2 SFDVKD. V dropped 8 bases and J dropped 1; count of bases not matched to a gene: 8. For the CDR3, the DNA is TGTGCCACCACTCCGGGAGGTTCTGGCACAGATACGCAGTATTTT. Its protein product is CATTPGGSGTDTQYF.

The genes are TRBV7-2 and TRBJ1-6, with D possibly being TRBD1 (5 bases). Trimming left V 5 bases short and J 7 bases short, with 12 bases between. Germline CDR1 and CDR2: SGHTA and FQGNSA. The CDR3 runs to 14 residues. The CDR3 loop reads CASSRPGGNSPLHF. The CDR3 region has the DNA TGTGCCAGCAGCCGTCCCGGGGGGAATTCACCCCTCCACTTT.

The rearrangement joins TRBV27 to TRBJ2-7; the match to TRBD1 covers 8 bases. V lost 4 bases to trimming and J lost 1 base; unmatched junction nucleotides: 6. Germline V gene data show CDR1 as MNHEY and CDR2 as SMNVEV (reference sequence). The CDR3 has 15 residues. Written as DNA, the CDR3 is TGTGCCAGCAGTTCTCGCGGACAGGGTTCCTACGAGCAGTACTTC. This codes for CASSSRGQGSYEQYF.